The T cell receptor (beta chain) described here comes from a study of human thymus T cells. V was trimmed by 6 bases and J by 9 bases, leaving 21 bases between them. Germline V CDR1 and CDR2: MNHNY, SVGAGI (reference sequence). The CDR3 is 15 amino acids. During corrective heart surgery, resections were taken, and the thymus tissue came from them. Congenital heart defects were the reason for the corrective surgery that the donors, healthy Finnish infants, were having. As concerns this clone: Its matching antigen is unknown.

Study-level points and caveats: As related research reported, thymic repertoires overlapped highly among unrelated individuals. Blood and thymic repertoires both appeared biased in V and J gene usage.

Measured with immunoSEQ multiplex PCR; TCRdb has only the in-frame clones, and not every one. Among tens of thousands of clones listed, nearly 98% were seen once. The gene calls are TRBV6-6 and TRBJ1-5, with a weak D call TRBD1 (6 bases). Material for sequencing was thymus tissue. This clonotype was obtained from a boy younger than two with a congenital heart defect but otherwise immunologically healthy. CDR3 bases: TGTGCCAGCAGCGTCCGGGACACCCGAGGTCCGCCCCAGCATTTT. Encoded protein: CASSVRDTRGPPQHF.